This is a list of T cell receptor beta chains from one sample in a study of Graves' ophthalmopathy and Graves' hyperthyroidism. MiXCR, applied by TCRdb to the multiplex PCR reads, yields one record per CDR3 protein. Of just over 600,000 distinct CDR3 sequences detected, about a fifth appear once; the ten largest clones hold more than 5.5%. The sample was peripheral blood. Every receptor here comes from a woman aged 18-30 years with stable Graves' hyperthyroidism. Some clones in this sample may be carry-over from other donors' samples. The CDR3 runs from the conserved cysteine through the conserved F or W. A D gene is named only where the DNA matches it firmly. Size is stated for part of the rows, as once, few or many counts, or as a class when the clone is expanded.

CDR3 DNA: TGTGCCAGCCGTACCACTAGCACCCCCCGGGAGACCCAGTACTTC
CDR3 protein: CASRTTSTPRETQYF
V gene: TRBV12-3/TRBV12-4
J gene: TRBJ2-5
D gene: NA
clone size: NA

CDR3 DNA: TGTGCCAGCGCCGAGATCCTGAACACTGAAGCTTTCTTT
CDR3 protein: CASAEILNTEAFF
V gene: TRBV6-1
J gene: TRBJ1-1
D gene: NA
clone size: many

CDR3 DNA: TGTGCCAGCAGCTTAGTGTCCAGCGAGGACATTAAGTACTTC
CDR3 protein: CASSLVSSEDIKYF
V gene: TRBV7-2
J gene: TRBJ2-4
D gene: NA
clone size: few

CDR3 DNA: TGCAGTGCTAGTCTGACGGGGAACACTGAAGCTTTCTTT
CDR3 protein: CSASLTGNTEAFF
V gene: TRBV20-1
J gene: TRBJ1-1
D gene: NA
clone size: many

CDR3 DNA: TGTGCCACCAGTGACCTCAGGTGGAAGGGAGTTGAAGCTTTCTTT
CDR3 protein: CATSDLRWKGVEAFF
V gene: TRBV24-1
J gene: TRBJ1-1
D gene: NA
clone size: NA

CDR3 DNA: TGTGCCAGCAGTTACTTCGGCGCAGTTAACTATGGCTACACCTTC
CDR3 protein: CASSYFGAVNYGYTF
V gene: TRBV6-5
J gene: TRBJ1-2
D gene: NA
clone size: many

CDR3 DNA: TGTGCCAGCAGCTCGGACAGGGCCTCGAAACGAAAGCCCCAGCATTTT
CDR3 protein: CASSSDRASKRKPQHF
V gene: TRBV11-1
J gene: TRBJ1-5
D gene: TRBD1
clone size: many

CDR3 DNA: TGCAGTGCTAGAAGTGTGCGGGGAGGCACTGAAGCTTTCTTT
CDR3 protein: CSARSVRGGTEAFF
V gene: TRBV20-1
J gene: TRBJ1-1
D gene: NA
clone size: many

CDR3 DNA: TGCGCCAGCAGCCCAGGGACAGGGTGGGACTACGAGCAGTACTTC
CDR3 protein: CASSPGTGWDYEQYF
V gene: TRBV5-1
J gene: TRBJ2-7
D gene: TRBD1
clone size: many

CDR3 DNA: TGTGCCAGTAGTTGGGACTCTGGAAACACCATATATTTT
CDR3 protein: CASSWDSGNTIYF
V gene: TRBV19
J gene: TRBJ1-3
D gene: NA
clone size: NA

CDR3 DNA: TGCGCCAGCACCCACGAAGGGACGAACGGCGAGCAGTACTTC
CDR3 protein: CASTHEGTNGEQYF
V gene: TRBV10-1
J gene: TRBJ2-7
D gene: NA
clone size: many

CDR3 DNA: TGTGCCAGCAGCTTAGTCCCGGGGGCGGGGGAGCAGTACTTC
CDR3 protein: CASSLVPGAGEQYF
V gene: TRBV7-2
J gene: TRBJ2-7
D gene: NA
clone size: NA

CDR3 DNA: TGTGCCAGCAGTGACACGGGCAGCCGAGCCAAAAACATTCAGTACTTC
CDR3 protein: CASSDTGSRAKNIQYF
V gene: TRBV6-1
J gene: TRBJ2-4
D gene: NA
clone size: many

CDR3 DNA: TGCAGCGTGGAGATCTTTGGGAAGCACCTCTACGAGCAGTACTTC
CDR3 protein: CSVEIFGKHLYEQYF
V gene: TRBV29-1
J gene: TRBJ2-7
D gene: NA
clone size: many

CDR3 DNA: TGCGCCAGCAGCCAAGGGCCGTTAGGAGCGGGGGGTCGGGAGCAGTACTTC
CDR3 protein: CASSQGPLGAGGREQYF
V gene: TRBV4-1
J gene: TRBJ2-7
D gene: TRBD2
clone size: NA

CDR3 DNA: TGTGCCACCGCCCCCGGTAGGGAGGGGGCTGAAGCTTTCTTT
CDR3 protein: CATAPGREGAEAFF
V gene: TRBV5-3
J gene: TRBJ1-1
D gene: NA
clone size: many